One and the same sample provided the 29 T cell receptor beta chains below, sequenced in a study of shared clonotypes between healthy human individuals. Data came from immunoSEQ multiplex PCR; TCRdb stores just in-frame clones and leaves some out. The profile shows around 510,000 clones, 95% to 97% of them singletons. The sample taken for sequencing was naive CD4+ T cells sorted from blood. Subset indicated: CD45RA+ positively selected. The receptor set was obtained from a woman in her 30s in good health.

Turning to this clone: The same CDR3 arises from other DNA sequences in this sample as well. The rearrangement uses TRBV11-2 and TRBJ2-2, with 8 bases aligning to TRBD1. The CDR3 consists of 14 residues. The junction had 1 base not matched to a gene; V was cut back by 2 bases and J by 5 bases. Germline loops: CDR1 SGHAT, CDR2 FQNNGV. CDR3 nucleotides: TGTGCCAGCAGCTTACAGGGGGCGACCGGGGAGCTGTTTTTT. It codes for CASSLQGATGELFF.

The chain joins TRBV6-5 to TRBJ1-1; D possibly corresponds to TRBD1 (5 bases). Germline V gives CDR1 MNHEY, CDR2 SVGAGI. The CDR3 extends over 15 amino acids. Trimming stripped 2 bases from V and 4 bases from J, with 14 bases between. This chain's CDR3 is CASSYAEGGGTEAFF. CDR3 nucleotides: TGTGCCAGCAGTTACGCCGAGGGCGGGGGCACTGAAGCTTTCTTT.

The chain carries TRBV28 and TRBJ1-3; D is unresolved. CDR1 and CDR2 (germline): MDHEN, SYDVKM. The CDR3 consists of 17 residues. Between the trimmed V and J ends, which lost 7 bases and 4 bases, there was a span of 23 bases. The CDR3 is CASNMGPGIPGGNTIYF. The CDR3, as DNA: TGTGCCAGCAACATGGGTCCCGGGATCCCCGGGGGAAACACCATATATTTT.

J is TRBJ2-7 and V is TRBV28; 11 nucleotides line up with TRBD2. V lost 6 bases and J lost 1; bases outside the gene matches: 8. Germline V gene lookup returns CDR1 MDHEN and CDR2 SYDVKM. This CDR3 is 16 amino acids long. Here the CDR3 DNA reads TGTGCCAGCAGGCCCGCCGGGACTAGCGGATCCTACGAGCAGTACTTC. Residues: CASRPAGTSGSYEQYF.

The chain's CDR3 is CASSPLGVASGRVGEQFF. CDR3 DNA: TGTGCCAGCAGTCCCCTCGGTGTGGCTAGCGGGAGGGTCGGTGAGCAGTTCTTC. This chain links TRBV28 with TRBJ2-1; 12 bases are shared with TRBD2. Germline V gene lookup returns CDR1 MDHEN and CDR2 SYDVKM. V lost 5 bases and J lost 9; bases outside the gene matches: 17. CDR3 length: 18 amino acids.

J is TRBJ1-2 and V is TRBV25-1; D unclear. The CDR3 spans 14 residues. Germline CDR1 and CDR2: MGHDK and SYGVNS. Trimming stripped 2 bases from V and 7 bases from J, with 14 bases between. In nucleotides, the CDR3 is TGTGCCAGCAGTGAACAGGAGGCATTAGGTGGCTACACCTTC. Translated: CASSEQEALGGYTF.

V gene TRBV18 combines with J gene TRBJ1-1, with no clear D. Trimming pared 5 bases from V and 0 bases from J, leaving 10 bases between. Germline CDR1 KGHSH, CDR2 LQKENI. This CDR3 has 14 residues. This CDR3 is CASSRTAMNTEAFF. The CDR3 DNA sequence: TGTGCCAGCTCAAGGACTGCAATGAACACTGAAGCTTTCTTT.

This clone was detected once. V usage is TRBV15 and J usage is TRBJ2-3; D might be TRBD2 (5 bases). Germline CDR1 LNHNV, CDR2 YYDKDF (reference sequence). V gave up 0 bases and J gave up 5 bases, with 9 bases separating them. The CDR3 is 14 amino acids. CDR3 amino acids: CATSRDVAGDTQYF. The CDR3 nucleotides read TGTGCCACCAGCAGAGATGTCGCGGGAGATACGCAGTATTTT.

The V gene is TRBV21-1, the J gene TRBJ2-7. TRBV21-1 is deemed a pseudogene. This CDR3 spans 13 amino acids. This chain's CDR3 is CASSSGRCYEQYF. The CDR3 nucleotides are TGTGCCAGCAGCAGCGGACGCTGCTACGAGCAGTACTTC.

The V call is TRBV7-2, the J call TRBJ2-1; 14 bases fit TRBD2. Germline V lookup: CDR1 SGHTA, CDR2 FQGNSA. The CDR3 length is 18 residues. V shed 5 bases, J shed 5 bases, and the junction held 11 bases outside the gene matches. DNA of the CDR3: TGTGCCAGCAGCCACCCGACTAGCGGGAGGGCCATAAACAATGAGCAGTTCTTC. Amino acids: CASSHPTSGRAINNEQFF.

This chain uses TRBV28 with TRBJ1-1; a possible D gene is TRBD1 (6 bases). Germline CDR1 MDHEN, CDR2 SYDVKM. V lost 6 bases to trimming and J lost 1 base, with 12 bases between them. This CDR3 has 14 amino acids. CDR3 DNA: TGTGCCAGCAGCCAAGGACAGACGAACACTGAAGCTTTCTTT. As protein: CASSQGQTNTEAFF. Looking up the rest from reference TRBV28 and TRBJ1-1 gives the full variable domain: DVKVTQSSRYLVKRTGEKVFLECVQDMDHENMFWYRQDPGLGLRLIYFSYDVKMKEKGDIPEGYSVSREKKERFSLILESASTNQTSMYLCASSQGQTNTEAFFGQGTRLTVV.

The chain recombines TRBV28 with TRBJ2-5; D gene ambiguous. Per germline, CDR1 MDHEN and CDR2 SYDVKM. The CDR3 is 13 residues long. V lost 3 bases and J 0 bases, leaving 5 bases between the germline ends. The CDR3 loop reads CASSFQYQETQYF. CDR3 bases: TGTGCCAGCAGTTTTCAGTACCAAGAGACCCAGTACTTC.

The genes are TRBV6-5 and TRBJ1-1; possibly TRBD1 for D (5 bases). Per the germline V gene, CDR1 is MNHEY and CDR2 is SVGAGI. The V end was cut by 9 bases, the J end by 1 base, with 12 bases between. CDR3 length: 13 amino acids. CDR3 nucleotide sequence: TGTGCCAGTCGAACCACAGGGAACACTGAAGCTTTCTTT. Translating it yields CASRTTGNTEAFF.

The gene calls are TRBV15 and TRBJ2-2, with 12 bases fitting TRBD2. The CDR3 length is 17 residues. After removal of 1 base from V and 5 bases from J, the junction contained 5 bases not matched to a gene. The V gene's germline CDR1 is LNHNV and CDR2 YYDKDF (reference sequence). CDR3 amino acids: CATSRVRLAGDTGELFF. CDR3 nucleotide sequence: TGTGCCACCAGCAGAGTCCGACTAGCGGGGGATACCGGGGAGCTGTTTTTT. Variable domain in full (rest from reference TRBV15 and TRBJ2-2): DAMVIQNPRYQVTQFGKPVTLSCSQTLNHNVMYWYQQKSSQAPKLLFHYYDKDFNNEADTPDNFQSRRPNTSFCFLDIRSPGLGDTAMYLCATSRVRLAGDTGELFFGEGSRLTVL.

Worth noting for this clone: The junction shows a germline mismatch at one end, possibly a read error. The J gene is TRBJ2-1, the V gene TRBV15; 9 bases align to TRBD1. The CDR3 has 16 amino acids. Germline V lookup: CDR1 LNHNV, CDR2 YYDKDF (reference sequence). The DNA for the CDR3 is TGTGCCACCAGCGGGTCCGGGACAGGGAGCTACCATGAGCAGTTCTTC. Protein sequence: CATSGSGTGSYHEQFF.

The chain uses TRBV10-1 and TRBJ2-7, with a tentative D call TRBD1 (5 bases). Germline V gene lookup returns CDR1 WNHNN and CDR2 SYGVQD (reference sequence). V was clipped by 3 bases and J by 4 bases, with 19 bases between them. The CDR3 covers 16 residues. The CDR3 reads CASSEGPTSGAYEQYF. The CDR3 DNA follows: TGCGCCAGCAGTGAAGGCCCAACCAGTGGGGCTTACGAGCAGTACTTC.

This sequence joins TRBV5-1 and TRBJ2-6, with unresolved D. The V gene's germline CDR1 is SGHRS and CDR2 YFSETQ. The V and J ends lost 3 bases and 0 bases respectively, with 13 bases between them. The CDR3 consists of 17 residues. As DNA, the CDR3 is TGCGCCAGCAGCTCCCGCGACGTCAGCTCTGGGGCCAACGTCCTGACTTTC. Translated, it gives CASSSRDVSSGANVLTF.

The chain has TRBV9 and TRBJ2-7; 10 bases match TRBD2. Germline lookup yields CDR1 SGDLS and CDR2 YYNGEE. The CDR3 has 15 amino acids. The V and J ends lost 4 bases and 6 bases, in that order; junction bases with no gene match: 10. The CDR3, as DNA: TGTGCCAGCAGCTCTCTGGCTAGCGGGAGATCCGAGCAGTACTTC. Its translation: CASSSLASGRSEQYF.

The CDR3 loop reads CASSVGQGSYEQYF. In DNA form, the CDR3 reads TGTGCCAGCAGTGTAGGACAGGGATCCTACGAGCAGTACTTC. The genes are TRBV2 and TRBJ2-7; 8 nucleotides agree with TRBD1. The CDR3 has 14 amino acids. Germline loops: CDR1 SNHLY, CDR2 FYNNEI. Trimming took 4 bases from V and 1 from J; bases not matched to a gene: 3.

This sequence joins TRBV4-1 and TRBJ1-5, with D unresolved. V was shortened by 1 base and J by 2 bases, with 9 bases between the two germline ends. Germline V gives CDR1 MGHRA, CDR2 YSYEKL. The CDR3 loop spans 15 amino acids. CDR3 nucleotides: TGCGCCAGCAGCCAAGGAGTATTGGGCAATCAGCCCCAGCATTTT. Protein product: CASSQGVLGNQPQHF.

V gene TRBV10-3 combines with J gene TRBJ2-1, with 8 bases fitting TRBD1. Germline V CDR1 and CDR2: ENHRY, SYGVKD. The CDR3 has 14 amino acids. The V segment lost 6 bases and the J segment 8 bases; nucleotides outside the gene matches: 9. CDR3 region: CAIRPGTGIDEQFF. CDR3 in DNA: TGTGCCATCAGACCAGGGACAGGAATCGATGAGCAGTTCTTC.

The chain combines TRBV30 with TRBJ2-4; TRBD1 is a possible D gene (5 bases). The CDR3 runs 13 residues. Trimming took off 3 bases at V and 4 bases at J, with 10 bases between the two ends. Germline-derived CDR1 and CDR2 are GTSNPN and SVGIG (reference sequence). CDR3 DNA: TGTGCCTGGAGAACCAGGGATAAAAACATTCAGTACTTC. Encoded protein: CAWRTRDKNIQYF. Full variable domain (rest looked up from reference TRBV30 and TRBJ2-4): SQTIHQWPATLVQPVGSPLSLECTVEGTSNPNLYWYRQAAGRGLQLLFYSVGIGQISSEVPQNLSASRPQDRQFILSSKKLLLSDSGFYLCAWRTRDKNIQYFGAGTRLSVL.

V gene TRBV30 combines with J gene TRBJ2-7; D may be TRBD2 (5 bases). The CDR3 runs to 12 residues. The germline V gene encodes CDR1 GTSNPN and CDR2 SVGIG (reference sequence). Trimming took off 2 bases at V and 1 base at J, with 6 bases between the two ends. The CDR3 DNA follows: TGTGCCTGGAGTAGAGGGTCCTACGAGCAGTACTTC. It encodes CAWSRGSYEQYF.

The chain recombines TRBV10-3 with TRBJ2-1; 9 bases line up with TRBD2. The J segment lost 5 bases and the V segment lost 6 bases, leaving 8 bases of the junction unmatched. The CDR3 spans 15 residues. Germline values: CDR1 ENHRY, CDR2 SYGVKD. CDR3 bases: TGTGCCATCAGCCCCAATCTAGCGGGGAACAATGAGCAGTTCTTC. It translates to CAISPNLAGNNEQFF.

J is TRBJ1-2 and V is TRBV6-5, with D perhaps matching TRBD1 (5 bases). V was cut by 0 bases and J by 6 bases, with 14 bases left in between. The CDR3 covers 15 residues. Germline CDR1 is MNHEY and CDR2 is SVGAGI. The CDR3 DNA reads TGTGCCAGCAGTTACTCGTACGGGGGGGGAGATGGCTACACCTTC. Translating it yields CASSYSYGGGDGYTF.

CDR3 coding DNA: TGTGCCAGCAGCTTGACAGACAACTATGGCTACACCTTC. Amino acids: CASSLTDNYGYTF. The chain joins TRBV7-9 to TRBJ1-2, with a weak D call TRBD1 (5 bases). The CDR3 is made up of 13 amino acids. CDR1 is SEHNR and CDR2 is FQNEAQ in the germline V gene (reference sequence). V shed 3 bases and J shed 2 bases, with 7 bases lying between them.

The chain links TRBV10-3 to TRBJ2-7, with a possible D match to TRBD1 (5 bases). This CDR3 is 17 amino acids long. CDR1 is ENHRY and CDR2 is SYGVKD in the germline V gene. V gave up 11 bases and J gave up 1 base, with 27 bases separating them. CDR3 residues: CAAKAQEPQGSSYEQYF. CDR3 sequence (DNA): TGTGCCGCCAAGGCCCAAGAGCCGCAGGGAAGTTCCTACGAGCAGTACTTC.

CDR3 sequence: CSAYSYEQYF. In DNA, the CDR3 is TGCAGTGCTTACTCCTACGAGCAGTACTTC. The chain uses TRBV20-1 and TRBJ2-5, with D uncertain. The J call may be incorrect, as the DNA end agrees better with TRBJ2-7. The CDR3 extends over 10 amino acids. Germline loops: CDR1 DFQATT, CDR2 SNEGSKA (reference sequence).

The chain is built from TRBV28 and TRBJ1-2; D is unclear. Germline V lookup: CDR1 MDHEN, CDR2 SYDVKM. The CDR3 has 13 residues. The V and J ends lost 3 bases and 5 bases respectively, with 10 bases between them. Here the CDR3 DNA reads TGTGCCAGCAGTTTTAACACTCGGTATGGCTACACCTTC. As protein: CASSFNTRYGYTF.